This T cell receptor beta chain was captured in a study of T cells in Graves' hyperthyroidism and ophthalmopathy. Overall study context: Peripheral blood sampling occurred at initial diagnosis, before any treatment.

This clonotype was found many times. The target antigen is unknown. Study-wide findings and caveats: Blood samples included most of the expanded thyroid clonotypes exceeding 0.001.

Regions amplified from RNA transcripts were the TCR beta CDR3 regions. HTBI primers were used for first-round RT-PCR of the TCR CDR3. A single record per CDR3 protein comes from TCRdb applying MiXCR to the multiplex PCR reads. This table has approximately 600,000 distinct CDR3 sequences, around 21% appearing once. The specimen was blood. This clonotype was sampled from a young man with Graves' ophthalmopathy.

CDR3 residues: CASSPGLAGGLSYEQYF. The DNA for the CDR3 is TGCGCCAGCAGCCCGGGACTAGCGGGAGGTCTCTCCTACGAGCAGTACTTC. The chain joins TRBV5-1 to TRBJ2-7, with TRBD2 identical over 15 bases. The CDR3 consists of 17 residues. Looked up from germline, CDR1 is SGHRS and CDR2 is YFSETQ. V trimming: 4 bases; J trimming: 0 bases; junction bases outside the gene matches: 5.